The source of this T cell receptor (beta chain) is a study of graft-versus-host responses after intestinal transplantation (dated by TCRdb to about 2021). About the investigation overall: Recipients received multivisceral, liver-intestinal, or isolated intestinal transplants. Of the 20 to 25 intestinal transplant recipients enrolled in the cohort, one of whom was a retransplant, 3 patients without pretransplant specimens were excluded. Rather than being sequenced by the commercial service, samples from a few later patients were sequenced in-house on an Illumina MiSeq and processed with MiXCR. To identify alloreactive clones, pre-transplant mixed lymphocyte reaction products were sequenced and then compared with unstimulated pre-transplant donor and recipient T cells. Every recipient was given anti-thymocyte globulin induction, then maintenance tacrolimus and steroids for 3 to 4 years. After intestinal transplantation, graft-versus-host and host-versus-graft alloreactive T cell clones were followed in the graft, circulation and bone marrow using bulk TCR-beta CDR3 sequencing. A peak of at least 4% donor T cells among recipient peripheral blood mononuclear cells was the definition used for donor T cell macrochimerism.

In regard to this clone: No cognate antigen has been identified for it. No quality values exist for individual bases; no much larger clone is one base distant.

This sample's time point label indicates: cells obtained before transplantation from donor or recipient. CD3+CD4+ and CD3+CD8+ populations were FACS-sorted from unstimulated pre-transplant donor and recipient cells taken from spleen or lymph nodes. Libraries were made using the immunoSEQ multiplex PCR assay. For most patients, genomic DNA was isolated with the Qiagen DNeasy Blood and Tissue Kit and sent frozen to Adaptive Biotechnologies for TCR sequencing. For most patients, high-throughput TCR-beta CDR3 sequencing of genomic DNA was performed by Adaptive Biotechnologies. The study's processing was this. Adaptive's ImmunoSEQ software supplied the TCR sequencing data for 18 patients, while MiXCR and VDJtools were used to process a few other patients. CD4 versus CD8 sorting errors were corrected by removing sequences found in both subsets at a frequency ratio below 5:1. CDR3 nucleotide sequences shared by donor and recipient were removed because the origin of these sequences could not be assigned. To count as alloreactive, a clone needed at least 2-fold expansion over unstimulated cells and a minimum CFSE-low frequency of 0.002% (template counts) or 0.001% (read counts). A clone was considered mappable if detected in the sequenced pre-transplant spleen, lymph node, or MLR CFSE-low populations of the donor or recipient. The cumulative frequency of alloreactive clones was calculated as a percentage of all sequences, weighted by copy number. TCRdb retrieved this table from immuneACCESS and kept in-frame rearrangements only. Not all clones are present; in checked studies, unresolved V genes account for under half, and no reason is known for the remainder. D and trimming come from the DNA, and the V and J calls and clone size come from that table. The sample has fewer than 150,000 clones on record, roughly 92% of them singletons. The ten largest account for roughly 0.16% of the sample.

The study at large found these results: Peak levels of circulating GvH clones were associated with declines in HvG clones early after transplant. In patients with donor T cell macrochimerism, the allografts had high GvH to HvG T cell clonal ratios. The conclusions were limited by the relatively low number and heterogeneity of the intestinal transplant patients. GvH clones turned up in recipient bone marrow, with some appearing earlier in ileal mucosa or blood, a pattern consistent with an intestinal mucosal origin.

The CDR3 has 15 amino acids, counting the end cysteine and phenylalanine. Here the CDR3 DNA is all that survives: 45 bases in frame from base 1. Between the V and J ends, shortened by 1 base and 0 bases respectively, the junction contains 9 bases. The germline V gene yields SGHNT for CDR1 and YENEEA for CDR2. The sequenced sample was unstimulated CD4+ T cells sorted from spleen or lymph node cells, obtained before intestinal transplant. The receptor comes from a human donor who received an intestinal transplant. The chain is encoded by TRBV11-3 joined to TRBJ1-2, and TRBD1 may be the D gene, going by 5 matching bases. The nucleotide sequence is given as TGTGCCAGCAGCTTAGGGGACGTAGCTAACTATGGCTACACCTTC. It specifies CASSLGDVANYGYTF.